This T cell receptor (beta chain) was identified in a study of patients and donors after allogeneic stem cell transplantation (TCRdb year 2020). Library method: RT-PCR. Sequenced on a NextSeq 550. The raw public data were reprocessed by TCRdb itself: fastp quality trimming at Q25, MiXCR clonotype calling, in-frame beta chains only. Rows are unified per CDR3 protein, each entry keeping the most common DNA and genes. The sample records some 880,000 distinct CDR3 sequences, about a sixth of which are singletons. Of the sample, 5% to 6.5% is held by the ten largest clones. The CDR3, from cysteine to phenylalanine, totals 17 residues. Here the CDR3 DNA is all that survives: 51 bases in frame from base 1. CDR1 LNHDA and CDR2 SQIVND are derived from the germline V gene (reference sequence). V lost 5 bases and J lost 4 bases, and the count of bases not matched to a germline gene is 12. Comments on this clonotype: Its specific antigen is unknown. It has no much larger one-base neighbor in the sample; base qualities were not kept.

This TCR was sampled from a human donor who was either an allogeneic HSCT recipient or a stem cell or donor lymphocyte infusion donor (not recorded which). It is not recorded whose cells these are; they may come from a transplant donor. This chain joins TRBV19 to TRBJ1-5; 9 central nucleotides agree with TRBD1. Sequencing was carried out using blood, either unsorted or a sorted T cell fraction (not recorded which). The CDR3 region has the sequence CASSPDRGPLGNQPQHF. The DNA sequence follows: TGTGCCAGTAGTCCGGACAGGGGACCCCTCGGGAATCAGCCCCAGCATTTT.